This T cell receptor beta chain stems from a study of tumor-infiltrating lymphocytes in primary liver carcinoma. Notes on the study in general: Blood had a significantly lower top-250-clone fraction than tumors did (p = 0.039). Relative to tumor region pairs, the tumor-adjacent and tumor-blood pairs showed overlap that was lower.

This clonotype has a handful of counts. Antigen unknown. Total RNA (roughly 530 ng) served as template for TCR beta cDNA synthesis primed by a constant-region primer. Nested multiplex PCR, run for three rounds with slightly modified ARM-PCR, yielded TCR beta libraries. Each CDR3 protein gets one entry after TCRdb re-called the multiplex PCR reads with MiXCR. The sample contains tens of thousands of distinct CDR3 sequences, more than 60% of which appear only once. Between about 18 and 33 mg of unsorted bulk tissue served as the source from which RNA and DNA were co-extracted. Sequenced: tumor-adjacent normal liver tissue. This TCR was sampled from a man aged 40-49 years with primary liver carcinoma and hepatitis B virus infection.

The CDR3 DNA sequence: TGCGCCAGCAGCCAGGGGAGCGGACCTTATAATAAGCAGTTCTTC. Amino acids: CASSQGSGPYNKQFF. This sequence joins TRBV4-3 and TRBJ2-1, with D possibly being TRBD2 (5 bases). The V end was cut by 3 bases, the J end by 11 bases, with 20 bases between. Germline values: CDR1 LGHNA, CDR2 YSLEER. The length of the CDR3 is 15 residues.